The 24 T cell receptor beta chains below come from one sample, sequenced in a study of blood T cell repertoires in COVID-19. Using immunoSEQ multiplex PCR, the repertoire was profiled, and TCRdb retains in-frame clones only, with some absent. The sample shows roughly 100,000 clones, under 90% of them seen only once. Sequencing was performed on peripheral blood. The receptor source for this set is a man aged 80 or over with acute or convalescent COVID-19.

The DNA for the CDR3 is TGTGCCAGCAGTTTTGTTCAGGGAGGTTCACCCCTCCACTTT. This translates into CASSFVQGGSPLHF. This sequence joins TRBV28 and TRBJ1-6; perhaps TRBD1 as D (5 bases). There are 14 residues in the CDR3. Germline CDR1 and CDR2: MDHEN and SYDVKM. Trimming removed 3 bases from V and 9 bases from J, with 12 bases in between.

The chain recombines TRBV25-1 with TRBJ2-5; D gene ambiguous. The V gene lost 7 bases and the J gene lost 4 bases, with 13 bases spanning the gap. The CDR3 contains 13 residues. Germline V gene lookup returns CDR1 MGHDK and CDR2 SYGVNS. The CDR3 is CASMTAQLETQYF. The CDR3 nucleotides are TGTGCCAGCATGACCGCACAGTTAGAGACCCAGTACTTC.

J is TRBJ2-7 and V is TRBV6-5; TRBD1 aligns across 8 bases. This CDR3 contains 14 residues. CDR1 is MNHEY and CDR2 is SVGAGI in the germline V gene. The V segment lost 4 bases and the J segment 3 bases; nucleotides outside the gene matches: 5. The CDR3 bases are TGTGCCAGCAGTTTACAGGGACAGGTCTACGAGCAGTACTTC. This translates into CASSLQGQVYEQYF.

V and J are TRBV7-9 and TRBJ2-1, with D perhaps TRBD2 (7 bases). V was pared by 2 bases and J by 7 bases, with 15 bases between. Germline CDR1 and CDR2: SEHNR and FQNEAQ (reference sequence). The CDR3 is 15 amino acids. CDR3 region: CASSLRGASWNEQFF. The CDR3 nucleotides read TGTGCCAGCAGCTTACGGGGGGCATCATGGAATGAGCAGTTCTTC. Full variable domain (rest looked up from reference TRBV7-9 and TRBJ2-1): DTGVSQNPRHKITKRGQNVTFRCDPISEHNRLYWYRQTLGQGPEFLTYFQNEAQLEKSRLLSDRFSAERPKGSFSTLEIQRTEQGDSAMYLCASSLRGASWNEQFFGPGTRLTVL.

The CDR3 DNA reads TGTGCCAGCAGCCCCTGGAGGACAGGGGATGAAAAACTGTTTTTT. The encoded protein is CASSPWRTGDEKLFF. The rearrangement uses TRBV7-9 and TRBJ1-4; TRBD1 aligns across 9 bases. The CDR3 is made up of 15 amino acids. CDR1 and CDR2 (germline): SEHNR, FQNEAQ (reference sequence). V shed 5 bases and J 6 bases; nucleotides not matched to a gene: 7.

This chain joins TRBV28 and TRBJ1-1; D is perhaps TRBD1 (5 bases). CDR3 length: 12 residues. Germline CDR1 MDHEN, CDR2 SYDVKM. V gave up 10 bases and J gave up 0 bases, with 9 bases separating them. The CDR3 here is CATWGVNTEAFF. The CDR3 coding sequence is TGTGCCACCTGGGGGGTGAACACTGAAGCTTTCTTT.

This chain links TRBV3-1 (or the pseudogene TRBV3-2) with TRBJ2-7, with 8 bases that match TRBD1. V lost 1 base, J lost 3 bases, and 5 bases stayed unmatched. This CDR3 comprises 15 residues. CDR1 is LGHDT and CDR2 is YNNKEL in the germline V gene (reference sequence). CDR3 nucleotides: TGTGCCAGCAGCCAAGTGTTGGGACAGGACTACGAGCAGTACTTC. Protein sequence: CASSQVLGQDYEQYF.

CDR3 nucleotides: TGTGCCACCAGATCCGGGACAGGGATAAAGAACACTGAAGCTTTCTTT. Translated, it gives CATRSGTGIKNTEAFF. The rearrangement uses TRBV15 and TRBJ1-1; 9 nucleotides agree with TRBD1. Trimming cost V 6 bases and J 1 base; bases outside gene matches: 9. CDR1 and CDR2 from the germline V gene are LNHNV and YYDKDF (reference sequence). This CDR3 has 16 residues.

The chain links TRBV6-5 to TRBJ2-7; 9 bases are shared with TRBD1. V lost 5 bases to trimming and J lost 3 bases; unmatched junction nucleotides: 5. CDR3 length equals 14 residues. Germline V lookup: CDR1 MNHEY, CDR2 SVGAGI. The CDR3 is CASSPTGGGYEQYF. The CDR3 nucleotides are TGTGCCAGCAGTCCGACAGGGGGTGGCTACGAGCAGTACTTC.

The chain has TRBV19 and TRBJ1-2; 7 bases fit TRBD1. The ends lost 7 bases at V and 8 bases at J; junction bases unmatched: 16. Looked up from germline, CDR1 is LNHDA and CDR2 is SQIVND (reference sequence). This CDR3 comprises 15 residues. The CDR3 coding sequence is TGTGCCAGTAAAAGGGGGACTGTCACAGGGGCGGGCTACACCTTC. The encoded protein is CASKRGTVTGAGYTF.

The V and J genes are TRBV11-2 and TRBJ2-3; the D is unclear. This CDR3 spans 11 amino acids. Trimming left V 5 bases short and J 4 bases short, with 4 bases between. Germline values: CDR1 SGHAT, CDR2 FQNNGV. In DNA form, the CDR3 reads TGTGCCAGCAGCCTCTCAGATACGCAGTATTTT. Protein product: CASSLSDTQYF.

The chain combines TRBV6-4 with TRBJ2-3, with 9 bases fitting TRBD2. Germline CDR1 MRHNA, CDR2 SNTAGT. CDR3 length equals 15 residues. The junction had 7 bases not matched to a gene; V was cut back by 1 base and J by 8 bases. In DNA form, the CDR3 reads TGTGCCAGCAGTGACTATAGCGGGAGCGGGAGTACGCAGTATTTT. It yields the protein CASSDYSGSGSTQYF.

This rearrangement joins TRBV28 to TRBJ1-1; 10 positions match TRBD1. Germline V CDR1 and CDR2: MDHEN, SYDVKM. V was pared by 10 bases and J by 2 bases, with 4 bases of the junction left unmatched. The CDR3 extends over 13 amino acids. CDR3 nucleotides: TGTGCCATTAGGGACAGGGGAAACACTGAAGCTTTCTTT. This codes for CAIRDRGNTEAFF.

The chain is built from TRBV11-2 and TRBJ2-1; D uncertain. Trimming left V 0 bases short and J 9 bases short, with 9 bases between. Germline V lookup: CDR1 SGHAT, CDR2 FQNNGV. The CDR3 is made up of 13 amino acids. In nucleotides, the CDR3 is TGTGCCAGCAGCTTAGATCGACTGGGTGAGCAGTTCTTC. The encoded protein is CASSLDRLGEQFF. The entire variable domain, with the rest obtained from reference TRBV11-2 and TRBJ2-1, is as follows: EAGVAQSPRYKIIEKRQSVAFWCNPISGHATLYWYQQILGQGPKLLIQFQNNGVVDDSQLPKDRFSAERLKGVDSTLKIQPAKLEDSAVYLCASSLDRLGEQFFGPGTRLTVL.

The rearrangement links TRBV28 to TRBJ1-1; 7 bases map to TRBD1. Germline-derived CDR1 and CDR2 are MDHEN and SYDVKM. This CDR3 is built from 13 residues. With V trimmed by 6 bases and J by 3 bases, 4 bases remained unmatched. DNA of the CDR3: TGTGCCAGCAGGAGACAGGGTGACACTGAAGCTTTCTTT. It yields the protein CASRRQGDTEAFF.

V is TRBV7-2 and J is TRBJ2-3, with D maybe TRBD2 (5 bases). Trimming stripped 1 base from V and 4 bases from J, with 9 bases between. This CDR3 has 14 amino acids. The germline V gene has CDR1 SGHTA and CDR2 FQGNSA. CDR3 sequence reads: CASSLVLAADTQYF. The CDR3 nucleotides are TGTGCCAGCAGCTTAGTGCTAGCCGCAGATACGCAGTATTTT.

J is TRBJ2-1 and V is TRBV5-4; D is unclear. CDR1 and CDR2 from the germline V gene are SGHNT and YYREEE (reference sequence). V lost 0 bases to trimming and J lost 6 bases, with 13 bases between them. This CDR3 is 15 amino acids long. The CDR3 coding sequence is TGTGCCAGCAGCTTGGTTGGTTTGGGCTCCAATGAGCAGTTCTTC. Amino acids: CASSLVGLGSNEQFF.

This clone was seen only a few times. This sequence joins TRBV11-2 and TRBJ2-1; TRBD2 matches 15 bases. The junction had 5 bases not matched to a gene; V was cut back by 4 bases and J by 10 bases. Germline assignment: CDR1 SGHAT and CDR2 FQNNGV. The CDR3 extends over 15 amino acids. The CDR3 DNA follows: TGTGCCAGCAGCTCGGGACTAGCGGGAGGAACAGAGCAGTTCTTC. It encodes CASSSGLAGGTEQFF.

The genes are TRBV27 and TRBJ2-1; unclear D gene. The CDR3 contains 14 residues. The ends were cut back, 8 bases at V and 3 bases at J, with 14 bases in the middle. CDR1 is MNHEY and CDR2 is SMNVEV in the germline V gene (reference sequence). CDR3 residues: CASRVRILYNEQFF. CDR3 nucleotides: TGTGCCAGCCGGGTAAGAATCCTCTACAATGAGCAGTTCTTC.

This chain's CDR3 is CASSLDDRGIYGYTF. Written as DNA, the CDR3 is TGTGCCAGCAGCTTAGACGACAGGGGAATCTATGGCTACACCTTC. The V and J genes are TRBV7-9 and TRBJ1-2, with 8 bases matching TRBD1. The CDR3 has 15 residues. Germline CDR1 is SEHNR and CDR2 is FQNEAQ (reference sequence). The junction had 5 bases not matched to a gene; V was cut back by 1 base and J by 4 bases.

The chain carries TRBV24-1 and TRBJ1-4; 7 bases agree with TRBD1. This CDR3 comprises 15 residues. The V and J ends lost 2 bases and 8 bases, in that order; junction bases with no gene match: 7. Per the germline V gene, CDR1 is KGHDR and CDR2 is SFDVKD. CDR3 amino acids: CATSDSRQGGEKLFF. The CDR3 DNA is TGTGCCACCAGTGATTCCAGACAGGGCGGGGAAAAACTGTTTTTT.

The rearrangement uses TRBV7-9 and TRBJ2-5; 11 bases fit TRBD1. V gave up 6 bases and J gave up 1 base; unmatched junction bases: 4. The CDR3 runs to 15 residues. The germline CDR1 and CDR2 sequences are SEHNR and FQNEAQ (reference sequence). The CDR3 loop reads CASSSGTGGQETQYF. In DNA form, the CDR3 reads TGTGCCAGCAGTTCCGGGACAGGGGGCCAAGAGACCCAGTACTTC.

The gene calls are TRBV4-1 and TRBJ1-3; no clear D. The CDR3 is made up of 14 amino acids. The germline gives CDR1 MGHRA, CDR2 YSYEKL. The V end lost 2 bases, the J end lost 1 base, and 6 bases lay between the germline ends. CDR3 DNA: TGCGCCAGCAGCCAACAGGCATCTGGAAACACCATATATTTT. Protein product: CASSQQASGNTIYF.

The CDR3 DNA reads TGTGCCAGCGCCCATGGTAGCGGGAGTGGGTCGGGTGAGCAGTTCTTC. Amino acids: CASAHGSGSGSGEQFF. This chain connects TRBV27 to TRBJ2-1; TRBD2 matches 9 bases. The CDR3 has 16 residues. Germline V CDR1 and CDR2: MNHEY, SMNVEV (reference sequence). V lost 8 bases, J lost 9 bases, and 17 bases stayed unmatched.